A selection of T cell receptor beta chains follows, all from one sample in a study of CD8+ T cells in alopecia areata. Generated by immunoSEQ multiplex PCR, the TCRdb table keeps only in-frame clones and is missing some. Among about 140,000 clones listed, roughly 82% were seen once. The sample was CD8+ T cells sorted from blood, taken at week 4, from a patient treated with tofacitinib. The receptors here all came from a human donor with alopecia areata. Each CDR3 is given with its conserved first and last residue. Each record gives: CDR3 protein, CDR3 DNA, clone size, D gene, J gene, V gene. D genes are given only for firm matches. Some rows mark clone size as missing; the rest say once, few, many or name a class of expanded clone.

cdr3_aa: CASSRGDRRNTEAFF; cdr3_nt: TGTGCCAGCTCACGGGGGGACAGGAGGAACACTGAAGCTTTCTTT; clone_size: -; d_call: TRBD1; j_call: TRBJ1-1; v_call: TRBV18
cdr3_aa: CTSSPDTTGNTEAFF; cdr3_nt: TGTACCAGCAGCCCTGACACTACGGGGAACACTGAAGCTTTCTTT; clone_size: -; d_call: -; j_call: TRBJ1-1; v_call: TRBV6-5
cdr3_aa: CASSAGGGADTQYF; cdr3_nt: TGTGCCAGCAGCGCAGGTGGGGGGGCAGATACGCAGTATTTT; clone_size: -; d_call: TRBD2; j_call: TRBJ2-3; v_call: TRBV11-2
cdr3_aa: CASSQDRAGSGTLHF; cdr3_nt: TGCGCCAGCAGCCAAGATCGGGCGGGGTCCGGCACCCTCCACTTT; clone_size: -; d_call: -; j_call: TRBJ1-6; v_call: TRBV4-3
cdr3_aa: CASRPYERIGELFF; cdr3_nt: TGTGCCAGCAGACCGTACGAGCGGATCGGGGAGCTGTTTTTT; clone_size: few; d_call: -; j_call: TRBJ2-2; v_call: TRBV7-9
cdr3_aa: CASSPFEAADTQYF; cdr3_nt: TGTGCCAGCAGCCCATTCGAGGCGGCAGATACGCAGTATTTT; clone_size: -; d_call: -; j_call: TRBJ2-3; v_call: TRBV11-2
cdr3_aa: CASSLADRTSGYEQYF; cdr3_nt: TGTGCCAGCAGCTTAGCGGACAGGACATCGGGCTACGAGCAGTACTTC; clone_size: -; d_call: TRBD1; j_call: TRBJ2-7; v_call: TRBV11-2
cdr3_aa: CASSPDRGLKKLFF; cdr3_nt: TGTGCCAGCAGTCCAGACAGGGGACTTAAAAAACTGTTTTTT; clone_size: once; d_call: TRBD1; j_call: TRBJ1-4; v_call: TRBV7-9
cdr3_aa: CASSNRDRGGEQYF; cdr3_nt: TGTGCCAGCAGCAACCGGGACAGGGGAGGCGAGCAGTACTTC; clone_size: few; d_call: TRBD1; j_call: TRBJ2-7; v_call: TRBV7-6
cdr3_aa: CASSLVSGGYGYTF; cdr3_nt: TGTGCCAGCAGCTTAGTATCGGGGGGCTATGGCTACACCTTC; clone_size: -; d_call: -; j_call: TRBJ1-2; v_call: TRBV7-2
cdr3_aa: CASSQGQTSYNEQFF; cdr3_nt: TGCGCCAGCAGCCAAGGACAGACCTCCTACAATGAGCAGTTCTTC; clone_size: once; d_call: -; j_call: TRBJ2-1; v_call: TRBV4-1
cdr3_aa: CASSPRAGGRYEQYF; cdr3_nt: TGTGCCAGCAGCCCGCGAGCGGGGGGGCGTTACGAGCAGTACTTC; clone_size: -; d_call: TRBD2; j_call: TRBJ2-7; v_call: TRBV7-9
cdr3_aa: CASSSPGTQEGNNYEQYF; cdr3_nt: TGTGCCAGCAGCAGCCCCGGGACGCAAGAGGGGAATAACTACGAGCAGTACTTC; clone_size: -; d_call: -; j_call: TRBJ2-7; v_call: TRBV21-1
cdr3_aa: CASKTGGNEQYF; cdr3_nt: TGTGCCAGCAAGACAGGGGGTAACGAGCAGTACTTC; clone_size: -; d_call: TRBD1; j_call: TRBJ2-7; v_call: TRBV6-5